This TCR beta chain appears in the sequencing data of a study of CD8+ T cells in alopecia areata. Overall study context: Patients given treatment had severity scored by the percentage of scalp area affected. Notes on the study in general: Lesional scalp, notably in alopecia totalis/universalis, had clonality above that of normal scalp.

Stated treatment: oral pan-JAK inhibitor, 5-10 mg twice daily. The researchers isolated CD4+ and CD8+ T cells from PBMCs by sorting. Germline CDR1 SGDLS, CDR2 YYNGEE. The CDR3 covers 13 residues. Turning to this clone: Its antigen is unidentified. An end of the junction does not agree with germline; a read error may underlie this.

Following extraction, RNA underwent reverse transcription to cDNA, which served as the sequencing template. Some clones are missing from TCRdb's copy, which holds only in-frame ones; the method was immunoSEQ multiplex PCR. The repertoire includes about 200,000 clones, about two fifths of them detected once, and under 0.55% sits in the top ten. The rearrangement links TRBV9 to TRBJ2-5; TRBD1 matches 9 bases. This TCR was recovered from a human donor with alopecia areata. Sequenced material: CD4+ T cells sorted from blood, taken at week 34, from a patient treated with tofacitinib. The CDR3, as DNA: TGTGCCAGCAGCGTAGAATGGGACAGGGTTGGGGACTTC. This translates into CASSVEWDRVGDF.